These 26 T cell receptor beta chains came from one sample sequenced in a study of shared clonotypes between healthy human individuals. Sequenced by immunoSEQ multiplex PCR; TCRdb stores in-frame clones only, minus some. The table lists about 380,000 clones, around 96% of them singletons, with approximately 0.32% in the top ten. Sample: memory CD8+ T cells sorted from blood. The subset denotes: CD45RO+ cells pooled with CCR7-negative TemRA cells. Receptors were obtained from a man aged 25-45 years in good health.

The gene calls are TRBV6-1 and TRBJ2-4, with D possibly matching TRBD2 (6 bases). Germline V gene lookup returns CDR1 MNHNS and CDR2 SASEGT. The CDR3 totals 12 residues. Trimming stripped 3 bases from V and 6 bases from J, with 6 bases between. The CDR3 bases are TGTGCCAGCAGTGACGGGGGAAACATTCAGTACTTC. Encoded protein: CASSDGGNIQYF.

V usage is TRBV9 and J usage is TRBJ2-7; 7 bases map to TRBD2. Trimming at V came to 2 bases and at J to 1 base, leaving 9 bases not matched to a gene. Germline V gene data show CDR1 as SGDLS and CDR2 as YYNGEE. The CDR3 sequence is 16 residues long. The CDR3 region is CASSVGGTAGSYEQYF. The CDR3 DNA reads as TGTGCCAGCAGCGTGGGGGGGACGGCAGGGTCCTACGAGCAGTACTTC.

The chain recombines TRBV19 with TRBJ2-5; D might be TRBD2 (7 bases). V was pared by 3 bases and J by 5 bases, with 10 bases between. Germline CDR1 reads LNHDA; CDR2 reads SQIVND (reference sequence). The CDR3 is 13 residues long. CDR3 nucleotides: TGTGCCAGTAGTATGCGGGGGCTGGAGACCCAGTACTTC. Residues: CASSMRGLETQYF.

V is TRBV29-1 and J is TRBJ1-2; 8 bases match TRBD1. The CDR3 sequence is 15 residues long. Germline V gene data show CDR1 as SQVTM and CDR2 as ANQGSEA. Trimming took 6 bases from V and 0 from J; bases not matched to a gene: 9. The CDR3 sequence: CSVAQGGLANYGYTF. The CDR3 nucleotides are TGCAGCGTCGCACAGGGGGGACTAGCTAACTATGGCTACACCTTC.

The chain uses TRBV10-3 and TRBJ2-5, with 8 bases aligning to TRBD2. Germline CDR1 is ENHRY and CDR2 is SYGVKD. V was clipped by 10 bases and J by 5 bases; unmatched bases: 9. The CDR3 totals 13 residues. The CDR3 loop is CATTGGVSETQYF. In nucleotides, the CDR3 is TGTGCCACCACCGGGGGGGTGAGCGAGACCCAGTACTTC.

The J gene is TRBJ2-1, the V gene TRBV9, with a weak D call TRBD2 (6 bases). Trimming shortened V by 0 bases and J by 0 bases, and 16 bases separated the two germline ends. The CDR3 sequence is 18 residues long. Germline V gives CDR1 SGDLS, CDR2 YYNGEE. CDR3 DNA sequence: TGTGCCAGCAGCGTAGGGTTTGGGGCGGGGAGCTCCTACAATGAGCAGTTCTTC. It codes for CASSVGFGAGSSYNEQFF.

The CDR3: CASSLVAGGNNSPLHF. The CDR3 region has the DNA TGCGCCAGCAGCTTGGTCGCGGGCGGGAATAATTCACCCCTCCACTTT. The chain has TRBV5-1 and TRBJ1-6; no definite D call. The CDR3 is 16 amino acids. In germline, CDR1 is SGHRS, CDR2 YFSETQ. Trimming shortened V by 0 bases and J by 5 bases, and 12 bases separated the two germline ends.

This chain connects TRBV5-1 to TRBJ2-1, with 8 bases identical to TRBD1. There are 17 residues in the CDR3. Trimming cost V 1 base and J 4 bases; bases outside gene matches: 10. The germline V gene has CDR1 SGHRS and CDR2 YFSETQ. CDR3 sequence: CASSLISRGLLYNEQFF. In DNA, the CDR3 is TGCGCCAGCAGCTTGATTAGCAGGGGGCTTTTATACAATGAGCAGTTCTTC.

This clone appeared a single time. This chain uses TRBV29-1 with TRBJ2-3; the match to TRBD1 covers 8 bases. With V trimmed by 2 bases and J by 11 bases, 6 bases remained unmatched. CDR3 length equals 12 residues. Germline loops: CDR1 SQVTM, CDR2 ANQGSEA. The CDR3 protein is CSVEQGARRQYF. The DNA for the CDR3 is TGCAGCGTTGAACAGGGGGCGCGGAGGCAGTATTTT.

This clone was counted once. The DNA for the CDR3 is TGTGCCAGCACCCTCAGGAATCAGCCCCAGCATTTT. Residues: CASTLRNQPQHF. The gene calls are TRBV28 and TRBJ1-5; D is unclear. Trimming took off 7 bases at V and 4 bases at J, with 8 bases between the two ends. Germline V gene sequence: CDR1 MDHEN, CDR2 SYDVKM. The CDR3 has 12 residues.

This chain connects TRBV5-1 to TRBJ2-3; tentative D call: TRBD2 (6 bases). Germline lookup yields CDR1 SGHRS and CDR2 YFSETQ. V lost 4 bases and J lost 0, with 15 bases in between. This CDR3 comprises 16 residues. The CDR3 DNA reads as TGCGCCAGCAGCGGAGGGACGAAAACTAGCACAGATACGCAGTATTTT. Translated: CASSGGTKTSTDTQYF.

V usage is TRBV2 and J usage is TRBJ2-1; unclear D gene. The V end was cut by 10 bases, the J end by 1 base, with 5 bases between. The CDR3 contains 11 residues. The germline V gene has CDR1 SNHLY and CDR2 FYNNEI. The CDR3 DNA sequence: TGTGCCACCCGGTCCTACAATGAGCAGTTCTTC. It codes for CATRSYNEQFF.

This clone was seen a single time. The chain links TRBV5-4 to TRBJ1-2; possibly TRBD1 for D (5 bases). The CDR3 covers 17 residues. Trimming stripped 0 bases from V and 4 bases from J, with 19 bases between. CDR1 SGHNT and CDR2 YYREEE come from the germline V gene (reference sequence). This chain's CDR3 is CASSLAPPTQGPYGYTF. CDR3 nucleotide sequence: TGTGCCAGCAGCTTGGCCCCCCCGACGCAGGGCCCCTATGGCTACACCTTC.

This chain links TRBV10-3 with TRBJ1-5, with TRBD1 matching over 8 bases. This CDR3 has 13 amino acids. The trim removed 6 bases at V and 6 bases at J, leaving 4 bases unmatched. Germline V gene sequence: CDR1 ENHRY, CDR2 SYGVKD. The CDR3, as DNA: TGTGCCATCAGGCAGGGGGCGGGTCAGCCCCAGCATTTT. Translating gives CAIRQGAGQPQHF.

This chain connects TRBV4-1 to TRBJ2-7; D is perhaps TRBD1 (5 bases). V was cut by 4 bases and J by 2 bases, with 15 bases left in between. Germline V gives CDR1 MGHRA, CDR2 YSYEKL. The CDR3 extends over 15 amino acids. CDR3 region: CASSLYGRGAYEQYF. The DNA of the CDR3 is TGCGCCAGCAGCCTCTATGGTAGGGGTGCCTACGAGCAGTACTTC.

CDR3 in amino acids: CASSFGSGIYEQYF. The CDR3 bases are TGTGCCAGCAGCTTTGGAAGCGGCATCTACGAGCAGTACTTC. The chain recombines TRBV7-2 with TRBJ2-7; D perhaps matches TRBD2 (5 bases). The length of the CDR3 is 14 residues. V lost 3 bases to trimming and J lost 3 bases, with 12 bases between them. CDR1 and CDR2 from the germline V gene are SGHTA and FQGNSA.

DNA of the CDR3: TGTGCCATCAGTAGACAGGGAAACACTGAAGCTTTCTTT. Translating it yields CAISRQGNTEAFF. V gene TRBV10-3 combines with J gene TRBJ1-1; 7 bases line up with TRBD1. The CDR3 is 13 residues long. Germline V gene lookup returns CDR1 ENHRY and CDR2 SYGVKD. Germline trimming cut 5 bases from V and 2 bases from J; bases unmatched to any gene: 2.

The chain uses TRBV30 and TRBJ2-6; no clear D gene. This CDR3 is built from 15 residues. Germline V gives CDR1 GTSNPN, CDR2 SVGIG (reference sequence). V shed 0 bases and J shed 2 bases, with 8 bases lying between them. CDR3: CAWSVWGTGANVLTF. The CDR3, as DNA: TGTGCCTGGAGTGTATGGGGAACTGGGGCCAACGTCCTGACTTTC. Using reference TRBV30 and TRBJ2-6 for the parts outside the CDR3, the full variable domain is SQTIHQWPATLVQPVGSPLSLECTVEGTSNPNLYWYRQAAGRGLQLLFYSVGIGQISSEVPQNLSASRPQDRQFILSSKKLLLSDSGFYLCAWSVWGTGANVLTFGAGSRLTVL.

The V call is TRBV27, the J call TRBJ2-6; a possible D gene is TRBD1 (5 bases). Germline-derived CDR1 and CDR2 are MNHEY and SMNVEV (reference sequence). Trimming cost V 2 bases and J 8 bases, with 10 bases left between them. The CDR3 loop spans 14 amino acids. The DNA of the CDR3 is TGTGCCAGCAGTTTACTCAGGGTATCCAACGTCCTGACTTTC. Its protein product is CASSLLRVSNVLTF.

The genes are TRBV29-1 and TRBJ2-1, with 13 bases identical to TRBD2. The CDR3 is 14 amino acids. Germline lookup yields CDR1 SQVTM and CDR2 ANQGSEA. V was clipped by 7 bases and J by 9 bases; unmatched bases: 9. The CDR3 nucleotides read TGCAGCGGTGGACTAGCGGGAGACCTAGGTGAGCAGTTCTTC. As protein: CSGGLAGDLGEQFF.

The V gene is TRBV6-1, the J gene TRBJ1-5, with TRBD1 as a possible D gene (5 bases). Germline V gene data show CDR1 as MNHNS and CDR2 as SASEGT. The CDR3 contains 18 residues. Trimming left V 3 bases short and J 4 bases short, with 22 bases between. As DNA, the CDR3 is TGTGCCAGCAGTGACTGGCGGGGGGGAGCGGGGTCTAATCAGCCCCAGCATTTT. Translation: CASSDWRGGAGSNQPQHF.

The rearrangement joins TRBV4-1 to TRBJ2-5, with 10 bases identical to TRBD1. The trim removed 3 bases at V and 9 bases at J, leaving 4 bases unmatched. This CDR3 spans 13 amino acids. Germline V gene lookup returns CDR1 MGHRA and CDR2 YSYEKL. The CDR3 DNA follows: TGCGCCAGCAGCCAGACAGGGGGCGAGGCCCAGTACTTC. Its translation: CASSQTGGEAQYF.

This clone was observed once. V usage is TRBV7-2 and J usage is TRBJ2-7; 8 bases match TRBD2. CDR3 length equals 16 residues. Germline V gene data show CDR1 as SGHTA and CDR2 as FQGNSA. J gave up 6 bases and V 5 bases, and 15 bases lay outside the gene matches. CDR3 sequence: CASSQQALSGTGEQYF. CDR3 DNA sequence: TGTGCCAGCAGCCAGCAGGCACTTAGCGGGACGGGCGAGCAGTACTTC. Full variable domain (missing parts from reference TRBV7-2 and TRBJ2-7): GAGVSQSPSNKVTEKGKDVELRCDPISGHTALYWYRQSLGQGLEFLIYFQGNSAPDKSGLPSDRFSAERTGGSVSTLTIQRTQQEDSAVYLCASSQQALSGTGEQYFGPGTRLTVT.

This clone showed up just once. Written as DNA, the CDR3 is TGTGCCAGCAGCGAACGGACAGGGCGGGCCAATCAGCCCCAGCATTTT. As protein: CASSERTGRANQPQHF. The genes are TRBV7-8 and TRBJ1-5, with 8 bases aligning to TRBD1. Losses at the gene ends were 5 bases for V and 3 bases for J; bases not matched to a gene: 9. CDR1 is SGHVS and CDR2 is FQNEAQ in the germline V gene. CDR3 size: 16 residues.

The chain has TRBV28 and TRBJ2-7, with D hard to call. CDR1 and CDR2 (germline): MDHEN, SYDVKM. The V end lost 8 bases, the J end lost 3 bases, and 8 bases lay between the germline ends. The CDR3 is made up of 11 amino acids. The CDR3 reads CASVHGYEQYF. CDR3 coding DNA: TGTGCCAGCGTACATGGCTACGAGCAGTACTTC. Full variable domain (rest looked up from reference TRBV28 and TRBJ2-7): DVKVTQSSRYLVKRTGEKVFLECVQDMDHENMFWYRQDPGLGLRLIYFSYDVKMKEKGDIPEGYSVSREKKERFSLILESASTNQTSMYLCASVHGYEQYFGPGTRLTVT.

The rearrangement joins TRBV27 to TRBJ1-2; D unclear. Looked up from germline, CDR1 is MNHEY and CDR2 is SMNVEV (reference sequence). V lost 6 bases and J lost 1, with 9 bases in between. CDR3 length equals 13 residues. This chain's CDR3 is CASREISNYGYTF. The CDR3 DNA reads TGTGCCAGCAGGGAAATAAGTAACTATGGCTACACCTTC.